This T cell receptor (beta chain) was recovered during a study of T cell responses to AZD1222 COVID-19 vaccine. Second doses at about 4 or about 12 weeks were pooled. A word on this clone: Its target is unknown.

The junction had 3 bases not matched to a gene; V was cut back by 4 bases and J by 7 bases. Germline CDR1 SGHRS, CDR2 YFSETQ. The CDR3 consists of 14 residues. TCRdb's copy holds only in-frame clones and misses some; the assay was immunoSEQ multiplex PCR. The sample yields fewer than 95,000 clones, around 93% seen once. Overall study results and limits: Repertoires in all cases were sampled only once the peak T cell response had passed. Epitopes outside B.1.351 and B.1.1.7 mutated regions reportedly drew nearly half of spike TCRs. Donor demographics were predominantly white British with a female majority; clonal diversity may be underestimated.

The clonotype was recovered from an adult who received the AZD1222 COVID-19 vaccine. The specimen comprised peripheral blood, sampled 28 days after the second AZD1222 dose. The chain recombines TRBV5-1 with TRBJ1-6, with 9 bases fitting TRBD1. In nucleotides, the CDR3 is TGCGCCAGCAGCCAACAGGGGGCAAATTCACCCCTCCACTTT. Its protein product is CASSQQGANSPLHF.